Below, 32 T cell receptor beta chains from the same sample are listed, as sequenced in a study of lymphopenia after photon versus proton radiotherapy. Produced via immunoSEQ multiplex PCR; TCRdb's table is partial and in-frame only. Of approximately 45,000 clones listed, about 85% are singletons. The source material was peripheral blood, sampled from a patient treated with photon-based radiotherapy. The receptors come from a man aged 40-49 years with gastric cancer.

The chain carries TRBV7-2 and TRBJ1-2; 7 bases fit TRBD1. This CDR3 is 14 amino acids long. Trimming cost V 4 bases and J 5 bases; bases outside gene matches: 7. The V gene's germline CDR1 is SGHTA and CDR2 FQGNSA. The CDR3 DNA reads as TGTGCCAGCAGCTCAAGACAGGGAGGTTATGGCTACACCTTC. Encoded protein: CASSSRQGGYGYTF.

The chain employs TRBV5-8 and TRBJ1-5, with D maybe TRBD1 (5 bases). This CDR3 spans 14 amino acids. Trimming took off 0 bases at V and 5 bases at J, with 9 bases between the two ends. CDR1 is SGHTS and CDR2 is YDEGEE in the germline V gene. The CDR3 nucleotides are TGTGCCAGCAGCTTGGGACAGCAACATCAGCCCCAGCATTTT. Translating gives CASSLGQQHQPQHF.

V is TRBV30 and J is TRBJ2-7; no clear D. V was shortened by 1 base and J by 2 bases, with 3 bases between the two germline ends. The V gene's germline CDR1 is GTSNPN and CDR2 SVGIG (reference sequence). This CDR3 spans 11 amino acids. The CDR3, as DNA: TGTGCCTGGAGTGGGGCCTACGAGCAGTACTTC. It encodes CAWSGAYEQYF.

The chain couples TRBV4-2 to TRBJ1-6, with no clear D. This CDR3 contains 16 residues. V lost 3 bases to trimming and J lost 10 bases, with 19 bases between them. Germline lookup yields CDR1 LGHNA and CDR2 YNFKEQ. The CDR3 spells CASSQEGSGLGSPLHF. CDR3 in DNA: TGTGCCAGCAGCCAGGAAGGTTCGGGCCTAGGCTCACCCCTCCACTTT.

Details on this clone: This sample includes further DNA sequences coding for the same CDR3. The chain combines TRBV4-1 with TRBJ1-3; D is undetermined. The CDR3 spans 12 residues. CDR1 and CDR2 from the germline V gene are MGHRA and YSYEKL. Trimming removed 0 bases from V and 4 bases from J, with 1 base in between. Here the CDR3 reads CASSQEGNTIYF. In nucleotides, the CDR3 is TGCGCCAGCAGCCAAGAGGGAAACACCATATATTTT.

The chain is built from TRBV27 and TRBJ2-7, with 11 bases identical to TRBD2. In germline, CDR1 is MNHEY, CDR2 SMNVEV (reference sequence). The CDR3 spans 14 residues. With 5 bases clipped from V and 3 bases from J, the junction kept 3 bases outside the gene matches. Here the CDR3 DNA reads TGTGCCAGCAGTCCCGGGACTAGCGGCTACGAGCAGTACTTC. This gives the protein CASSPGTSGYEQYF.

J is TRBJ1-4 and V is TRBV6-1; D remains unclear. V dropped 6 bases and J dropped 5 bases, with 16 bases sitting between them. This CDR3 has 15 residues. The germline gives CDR1 MNHNS, CDR2 SASEGT. CDR3 region: CASSASIGGNEKLFF. For the CDR3, the DNA is TGTGCCAGCAGCGCTTCGATTGGCGGAAATGAAAAACTGTTTTTT.

This clone showed up just a few times. The chain links TRBV6-5 to TRBJ1-2; D perhaps matches TRBD1 (6 bases). Trimming cost V 5 bases and J 3 bases, with 16 bases left between them. This CDR3 contains 15 residues. Germline V lookup: CDR1 MNHEY, CDR2 SVGAGI. The CDR3 bases are TGTGCCAGCAGTGGCGTTGGGGGGGCTGACTATGGCTACACCTTC. Protein product: CASSGVGGADYGYTF.

In its sample, this clone is medium-sized. This chain connects TRBV6-5 to TRBJ2-7; TRBD1 or TRBD2 may be the D gene (5 bases each). This CDR3 has 15 amino acids. V was trimmed by 4 bases and J by 0 bases, leaving 13 bases between them. Germline V gives CDR1 MNHEY, CDR2 SVGAGI. The CDR3 sequence is CASSSAGTTSYEQYF. The CDR3 DNA is TGTGCCAGCAGTTCCGCAGGGACGACCTCCTACGAGCAGTACTTC.

The chain employs TRBV11-3 and TRBJ1-1; no clear D gene. This CDR3 is 13 amino acids long. In germline, CDR1 is SGHNT, CDR2 YENEEA. V was cut by 3 bases and J by 3 bases, with 8 bases left in between. For the CDR3, the DNA is TGTGCCAGCAGCTTTCAGAGGGACACTGAAGCTTTCTTT. Protein sequence: CASSFQRDTEAFF.

This clone has a handful of counts. The chain combines TRBV29-1 with TRBJ1-1; unclear D gene. The V end lost 2 bases, the J end lost 0 bases, and 7 bases lay between the germline ends. Per the germline V gene, CDR1 is SQVTM and CDR2 is ANQGSEA. CDR3 size: 13 residues. CDR3 sequence reads: CSVEYRMNTEAFF. CDR3 sequence (DNA): TGCAGCGTTGAATACAGAATGAACACTGAAGCTTTCTTT.

The rearrangement links TRBV6-5 to TRBJ1-2, with TRBD1 matching 10 bases. V lost 2 bases and J lost 7; bases outside the gene matches: 7. The CDR3 runs 15 residues. CDR1 is MNHEY and CDR2 is SVGAGI in the germline V gene. This CDR3 is CASSYGGQGEAGYTF. DNA of the CDR3: TGTGCCAGCAGTTACGGAGGACAGGGGGAAGCTGGCTACACCTTC.

This clone was detected a few times. The chain employs TRBV7-9 and TRBJ2-3; possible D gene TRBD2, 6 bases. CDR3 length: 18 amino acids. The germline CDR1 and CDR2 sequences are SEHNR and FQNEAQ (reference sequence). Trimming stripped 1 base from V and 4 bases from J, with 21 bases between. The CDR3 reads CASSLGRNRGRLPDTQYF. CDR3 sequence (DNA): TGTGCCAGCAGCTTAGGGCGGAATCGGGGGAGGCTCCCAGATACGCAGTATTTT. Based on the CDR3 plus reference TRBV7-9 and TRBJ2-3, the full variable domain is DTGVSQNPRHKITKRGQNVTFRCDPISEHNRLYWYRQTLGQGPEFLTYFQNEAQLEKSRLLSDRFSAERPKGSFSTLEIQRTEQGDSAMYLCASSLGRNRGRLPDTQYFGPGTRLTVL.

The rearrangement links TRBV6-5 to TRBJ1-2; 9 bases agree with TRBD1. The J segment lost 4 bases and the V segment lost 5 bases, leaving 2 bases of the junction unmatched. The germline V gene has CDR1 MNHEY and CDR2 SVGAGI. There are 13 residues in the CDR3. Written as DNA, the CDR3 is TGTGCCAGCAGTGAACAGGGGGCCTATGGCTACACCTTC. Translating gives CASSEQGAYGYTF.

A single count supports this clone. The V gene is TRBV11-3, the J gene TRBJ2-3; D may correspond to TRBD1 or TRBD2 (6 bases each). Trimming removed 1 base from V and 3 bases from J, with 11 bases in between. In germline, CDR1 is SGHNT, CDR2 YENEEA. This CDR3 contains 15 residues. The CDR3 coding sequence is TGTGCCAGCAGCTTAGGAGGGGGAGGAACAGATACGCAGTATTTT. Protein: CASSLGGGGTDTQYF.

The chain has TRBV5-6 and TRBJ2-3, with D hard to call. The CDR3 runs to 16 residues. The germline V gene encodes CDR1 SGHDT and CDR2 YYEEEE. Trimming removed 1 base from V and 3 bases from J, with 15 bases in between. The CDR3 loop reads CASSLLGVQITDTQYF. CDR3 coding DNA: TGTGCCAGCAGCTTGTTGGGCGTTCAAATAACAGATACGCAGTATTTT.

The chain links TRBV18 to TRBJ1-1; TRBD1 agrees at 9 bases. Per the germline V gene, CDR1 is KGHSH and CDR2 is LQKENI. V lost 4 bases to trimming and J lost 5 bases; unmatched junction nucleotides: 5. CDR3 length: 14 amino acids. The CDR3 bases are TGTGCCAGCTCACGGGACAGGGACTTTACTGAAGCTTTCTTT. Its translation: CASSRDRDFTEAFF.

The chain carries TRBV11-3 and TRBJ2-3; no clear D. Germline CDR1 is SGHNT and CDR2 is YENEEA. The CDR3 is made up of 12 amino acids. V gave up 3 bases and J gave up 0 bases, with 1 base separating them. The CDR3 DNA follows: TGTGCCAGCAGCTTCAGCACAGATACGCAGTATTTT. Translated: CASSFSTDTQYF.

The genes are TRBV2 and TRBJ1-3; possible D gene TRBD1, 6 bases. Deletions cut 9 bases from V and 3 bases from J, with 12 bases between. The CDR3 is 13 residues long. Germline values: CDR1 SNHLY, CDR2 FYNNEI. The CDR3 loop reads CASLQGVGNTIYF. DNA for the CDR3: TGTGCCAGTTTACAGGGTGTTGGAAACACCATATATTTT.

The rearrangement uses TRBV6-4 and TRBJ1-5; tentative D call: TRBD1 (6 bases). V was shortened by 3 bases and J by 8 bases, with 11 bases between the two germline ends. Germline values: CDR1 MRHNA, CDR2 SNTAGT. The CDR3 sequence is 13 residues long. CDR3 region: CASSEGAEKPQHF. DNA for the CDR3: TGTGCCAGCAGTGAGGGGGCGGAGAAGCCCCAGCATTTT.

The V and J genes are TRBV30 and TRBJ1-1; 8 bases match TRBD1. The CDR3 consists of 12 residues. Germline values: CDR1 GTSNPN, CDR2 SVGIG (reference sequence). Germline trimming cut 8 bases from V and 7 bases from J; bases unmatched to any gene: 9. CDR3 sequence: CAAYDRGGEAFF. CDR3 in DNA: TGTGCCGCATACGACAGGGGCGGTGAAGCTTTCTTT.

V gene TRBV7-5 combines with J gene TRBJ1-2; the table's D gene call, TRBD1, was not cross checked with the DNA. TRBV7-5 is described as a pseudogene. This CDR3 has 15 residues. The CDR3 loop is CVRSPSEDRIEGYTF. The CDR3 DNA follows: TGTGTCAGAAGCCCTAGCGAGGACAGGATTGAGGGCTACACCTTC.

The chain couples TRBV12-2 to TRBJ2-7. TRBV12-2 is shown as a pseudogene. The CDR3 totals 14 residues. The CDR3 region is CAPPCSQLSYEQYF. CDR3 DNA sequence: TGTGCCCCCCCGTGTTCGCAGCTATCTTACGAGCAGTACTTC.

The chain has TRBV6-5 and TRBJ2-2, with D hard to call. The CDR3 totals 14 residues. Trimming pared 7 bases from V and 0 bases from J, leaving 9 bases between. The germline V gene has CDR1 MNHEY and CDR2 SVGAGI. Here the CDR3 DNA reads TGTGCCAGCAAGGACGGATCGAACACCGGGGAGCTGTTTTTT. Translated, it gives CASKDGSNTGELFF.

V and J are TRBV7-9 and TRBJ2-5, with D uncertain. The V end lost 2 bases, the J end lost 10 bases, and 14 bases lay between the germline ends. CDR3 length: 13 residues. Germline assignment: CDR1 SEHNR and CDR2 FQNEAQ (reference sequence). The CDR3 nucleotides are TGTGCCAGCAGCTTATCCACCGATTATGACCAGTACTTC. This gives the protein CASSLSTDYDQYF.

This chain links TRBV6-5 with TRBJ1-2; possibly TRBD1 for D (6 bases). Trimming shortened V by 7 bases and J by 8 bases, and 14 bases separated the two germline ends. In germline, CDR1 is MNHEY, CDR2 SVGAGI. The length of the CDR3 is 12 residues. CDR3 loop: CASTQGGGGYTF. CDR3 DNA sequence: TGTGCCAGCACCCAAGGGGGAGGAGGCTACACCTTC.

The rearrangement links TRBV29-1 to TRBJ2-1; 11 bases agree with TRBD2. The ends lost 6 bases at V and 3 bases at J; junction bases unmatched: 4. The CDR3 contains 14 residues. Looked up from germline, CDR1 is SQVTM and CDR2 is ANQGSEA. The CDR3 reads CSVETSGGYNEQFF. The CDR3 nucleotides are TGCAGCGTCGAAACTAGCGGGGGCTACAATGAGCAGTTCTTC.

The chain couples TRBV18 to TRBJ2-5; D ambiguous. This CDR3 has 12 residues. The V end lost 1 base, the J end lost 1 base, and 1 base lay between the germline ends. Germline-derived CDR1 and CDR2 are KGHSH and LQKENI. CDR3 residues: CASSPRQETQYF. CDR3 DNA: TGTGCCAGCTCACCACGCCAAGAGACCCAGTACTTC.

Only a few counts were recorded for this clone. This chain joins TRBV7-2 and TRBJ2-2; D is unresolved. Germline CDR1 reads SGHTA; CDR2 reads FQGNSA. The CDR3 is 13 amino acids. V was clipped by 1 base and J by 8 bases, with 8 bases between them. Here the CDR3 DNA reads TGTGCCAGCAGCTTAGGAGGTTTTGGGGAGCTGTTTTTT. It is translated as CASSLGGFGELFF.

V usage is TRBV7-9 and J usage is TRBJ1-5; 9 bases map to TRBD1. This CDR3 is built from 15 residues. Germline assignment: CDR1 SEHNR and CDR2 FQNEAQ (reference sequence). The V segment lost 4 bases and the J segment 4 bases; nucleotides outside the gene matches: 5. CDR3 sequence reads: CASSSTGGDNQPQHF. CDR3 sequence (DNA): TGTGCCAGCAGCTCGACAGGGGGAGATAATCAGCCCCAGCATTTT.

This sequence joins TRBV5-6 and TRBJ2-3; 11 nucleotides align to TRBD2. The CDR3 runs 13 residues. CDR1 and CDR2 from the germline V gene are SGHDT and YYEEEE. Trimming took 7 bases from V and 4 from J; bases not matched to a gene: 2. This CDR3 reads CASGLAGADTQYF. DNA for the CDR3: TGTGCCAGCGGACTAGCGGGTGCAGATACGCAGTATTTT.

This clone was picked up a small number of times. The chain links TRBV4-2 to TRBJ2-7; a weak D match, TRBD1 (5 bases). V was shortened by 5 bases and J by 0 bases, with 14 bases between the two germline ends. The CDR3 sequence is 15 residues long. Germline V lookup: CDR1 LGHNA, CDR2 YNFKEQ. CDR3 nucleotide sequence: TGTGCCAGCAGCTCCTTCCCCAGGGACTCCTACGAGCAGTACTTC. Translated: CASSSFPRDSYEQYF.